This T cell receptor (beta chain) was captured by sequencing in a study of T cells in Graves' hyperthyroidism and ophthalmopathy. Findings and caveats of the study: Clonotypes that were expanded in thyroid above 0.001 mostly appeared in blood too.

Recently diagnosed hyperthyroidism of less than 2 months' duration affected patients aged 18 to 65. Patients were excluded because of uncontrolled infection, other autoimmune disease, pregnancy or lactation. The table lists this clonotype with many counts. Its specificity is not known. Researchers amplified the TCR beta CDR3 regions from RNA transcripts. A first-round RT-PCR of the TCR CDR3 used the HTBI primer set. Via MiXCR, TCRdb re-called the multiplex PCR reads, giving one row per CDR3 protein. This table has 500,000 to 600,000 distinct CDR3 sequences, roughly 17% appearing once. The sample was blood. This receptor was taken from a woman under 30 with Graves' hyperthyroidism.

In DNA form, the CDR3 reads TGCAGTGCCGAGCGCGGGGTCCCCAACGAGCAGTACTTC. Protein: CSAERGVPNEQYF. This chain joins TRBV20-1 and TRBJ2-7, with D tentatively TRBD2 (6 bases). The germline gives CDR1 DFQATT, CDR2 SNEGSKA (reference sequence). The CDR3 loop spans 13 amino acids. V was clipped by 6 bases and J by 5 bases, with 17 bases between them.